This T cell receptor (beta chain) was identified in a study of CD8+ T cells in alopecia areata. Study-wide results and limits: TCR sharing across patients was less clear than in mice, possibly HLA-related. For lesional scalp, especially alopecia totalis/universalis, clonality was higher than in normal scalp. Expanded CD8+ clones among the top 100, and scalp clonality, were significantly decreased by tofacitinib.

Described treatment: oral pan-JAK inhibitor, 5-10 mg twice daily. CD4+ and CD8+ T cells were sorted from PBMCs. RNA extraction was followed by reverse transcription into cDNA, which acted as the sequencing template. The data were produced by immunoSEQ multiplex PCR, yet TCRdb's version contains in-frame clones alone and is incomplete. The table lists fewer than 250,000 clones, 55% to 70% of them singletons. Turning to this clone: The target antigen is unknown.

CDR1 and CDR2 from the germline V gene are MNHEY and SVGAGI. The germline V and J ends were trimmed by 11 bases and 8 bases, with 14 bases remaining between them. This CDR3 region has 11 residues. The genes are TRBV6-5 and TRBJ2-3; D remains ambiguous. This material consisted of CD4+ T cells sorted from blood, taken at week 4, from a patient treated with tofacitinib. This clonotype was obtained from a human donor with alopecia areata. CDR3 region: CAYLRRRTQYF. The CDR3 nucleotides are TGTGCCTACCTACGCCGCCGTACGCAGTATTTT.